This T cell receptor (beta chain) was captured by sequencing in a study of human T cells and chemical hapten exposure. On the study more broadly: The sensitizer, 2% DPC, was used on about 2 cm by about 2 cm of upper inner arm skin. Study findings and constraints: Healthy people's immune response may differ from that of the donors, who had alopecia. DPC sensitization left the count of TCRs above 1 in 1000 unchanged.

The V gene end was trimmed by 6 bases and the J gene end by 7 bases; junction bases not matched to a gene: 5. CDR3 length: 14 amino acids. CDR1 and CDR2 (germline): SGDLS, YYNGEE. Time point given: patch test 2, 6 weeks after DPC sensitization. Treatment defined: therapeutic diphenylcyclopropenone sensitization with weekly scalp DPC. What the library attached to individual cDNA molecules were unique molecular identifiers. TCRdb re-called the RACE reads with MiXCR, one entry per CDR3 protein. The top ten hold 1.5% to 2% of the sample, which has 80,000 to 95,000 distinct CDR3 sequences, 11% seen once. Details on this clonotype: Its specificity is not known.

This clonotype was obtained from a young man with alopecia areata. Some clones in this sample may be carry-over from other donors' samples. Sequencing was performed on whole blood, taken in connection with sensitization to the hapten diphenylcyclopropenone (DPC). The chain is built from TRBV9 and TRBJ2-1; TRBD2 matches at 12 bases. CDR3 DNA sequence: TGTGCCAGCACCAGGACTAGCGGGGAAAATGAGCAGTTCTTC. Translation: CASTRTSGENEQFF.